Shown below are 4 T cell receptor beta chains from a single sample sequenced in a study of blood T cell repertoires in COVID-19. Using immunoSEQ multiplex PCR, the repertoire was profiled, and TCRdb retains in-frame clones only, with some absent. The sample lists 130,000 to 150,000 clones, 78% occurring once. The sample comprised peripheral blood. The origin of the receptors is a woman aged 55-75 years with acute or convalescent COVID-19.

This chain uses TRBV19 with TRBJ2-3; D is perhaps TRBD2 (6 bases). CDR3 length equals 15 residues. Germline V gene sequence: CDR1 LNHDA, CDR2 SQIVND (reference sequence). The V end was cut by 7 bases, the J end by 8 bases, with 22 bases between. CDR3 in DNA: TGTGCCAGTAAAGTTTTCTCCGGGAGCAGAGGTACGCAGTATTTT. Protein: CASKVFSGSRGTQYF.

The chain couples TRBV5-1 to TRBJ2-1, with 8 nucleotides matching TRBD2. Trimming at V came to 4 bases and at J to 0 bases, leaving 6 bases not matched to a gene. Germline assignment: CDR1 SGHRS and CDR2 YFSETQ. This CDR3 has 16 amino acids. The CDR3, as DNA: TGCGCCAGCAGCCCGTTAGCGGGGAGCTCCTACAATGAGCAGTTCTTC. Its translation: CASSPLAGSSYNEQFF.

A note on this clone: Other DNA variants within this sample encode the same CDR3. J is TRBJ2-2 and V is TRBV18; tentative D call: TRBD1 (5 bases). Germline CDR1 KGHSH, CDR2 LQKENI. The CDR3 sequence is 17 residues long. The V end lost 3 bases, the J end lost 3 bases, and 17 bases lay between the germline ends. The CDR3: CASSPLQVNFDTGELFF. CDR3 sequence (DNA): TGTGCCAGCTCACCGCTACAGGTTAATTTCGACACCGGGGAGCTGTTTTTT.

The CDR3: CASSRGWDEKLFF. The CDR3 coding sequence is TGTGCCAGCAGTAGGGGATGGGATGAAAAACTGTTTTTT. The chain recombines TRBV5-6 with TRBJ1-4, with TRBD1 as a possible D gene (5 bases). This CDR3 spans 13 amino acids. Germline assignment: CDR1 SGHDT and CDR2 YYEEEE. Deletions cut 5 bases from V and 6 bases from J, with 11 bases between.